This TCR beta chain was captured by sequencing in a study of shared clonotypes between healthy human individuals. General study findings and limits: Generation probabilities of non-shared clonotypes were lower (relative to those shared by all four donors).

Notes on this clone: Its antigen is not known.

The trim removed 5 bases at V and 1 base at J, leaving 9 bases unmatched. Per the germline V gene, CDR1 is SGHRS and CDR2 is YFSETQ. This CDR3 has 16 amino acids. Into CD45RA+ naive and CD45RA-negative memory subsets, the CD4+ cells were split. The method was immunoSEQ multiplex PCR; TCRdb's version includes in-frame clones alone and lacks a portion of them. There are about 1.1 million clones in the sample; 70% to 85% occur only once, and approximately 0.9% lies in the top ten. Sequenced material: memory CD4+ T cells from PBMCs. Subset defined: CD45RA-negative fraction. The J gene is TRBJ2-5, the V gene TRBV5-1; TRBD2 matches at 9 bases. The receptor was derived from a man younger than 35 in good health. Some clones in this sample may be carry-over from other donors' samples. CDR3 loop: CASRPGLAYFQETQYF. The DNA of the CDR3 is TGCGCCAGCAGGCCGGGACTAGCTTACTTCCAAGAGACCCAGTACTTC.